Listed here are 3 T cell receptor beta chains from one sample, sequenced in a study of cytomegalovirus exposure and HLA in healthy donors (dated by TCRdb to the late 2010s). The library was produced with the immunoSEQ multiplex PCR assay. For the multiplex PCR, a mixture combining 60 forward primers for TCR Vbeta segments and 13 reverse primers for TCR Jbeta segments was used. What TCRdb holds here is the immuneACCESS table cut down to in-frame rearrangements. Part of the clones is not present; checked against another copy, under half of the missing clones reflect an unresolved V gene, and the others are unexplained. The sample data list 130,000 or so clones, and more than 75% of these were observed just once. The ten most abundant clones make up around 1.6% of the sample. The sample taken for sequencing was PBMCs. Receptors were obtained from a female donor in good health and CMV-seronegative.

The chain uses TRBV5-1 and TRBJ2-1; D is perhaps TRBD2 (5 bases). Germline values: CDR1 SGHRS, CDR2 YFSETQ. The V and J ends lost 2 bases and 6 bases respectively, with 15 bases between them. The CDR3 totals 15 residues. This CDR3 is CASSFGPSSPNEQFF. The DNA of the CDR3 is TGCGCCAGCAGCTTCGGGCCCTCTAGCCCCAATGAGCAGTTCTTC.

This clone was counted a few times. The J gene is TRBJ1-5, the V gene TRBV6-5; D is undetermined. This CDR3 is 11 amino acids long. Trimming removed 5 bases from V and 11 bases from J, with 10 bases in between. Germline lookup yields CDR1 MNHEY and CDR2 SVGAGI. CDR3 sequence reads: CASSGRASQHF. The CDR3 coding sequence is TGTGCCAGCAGTGGGAGAGCGTCCCAGCATTTT.

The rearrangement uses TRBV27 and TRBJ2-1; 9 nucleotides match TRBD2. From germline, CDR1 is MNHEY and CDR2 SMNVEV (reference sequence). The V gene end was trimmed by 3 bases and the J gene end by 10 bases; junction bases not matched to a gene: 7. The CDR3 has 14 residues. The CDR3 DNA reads TGTGCCAGCAGTTTCGGTAGTAGCGGGGGAGAGCAGTTCTTC. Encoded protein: CASSFGSSGGEQFF.